These 10 T cell receptor beta chains came from one sample sequenced in a study of cytomegalovirus exposure and HLA in healthy donors. The PCR employed 60 Vbeta primers together with 13 Jbeta primers. Libraries were prepared by immunoSEQ multiplex PCR; TCRdb keeps only in-frame clonotypes and omits some of them. Of under 200,000 clones listed, more than 60% are singletons. The sample consisted of PBMCs. These receptors came from a woman in her forties in good health and CMV-seropositive.

In nucleotides, the CDR3 is TGTGCCAGCAGGGTCAGTTCATCCTACGAGCAGTACTTC. This sequence encodes CASRVSSSYEQYF. The V and J genes are TRBV2 and TRBJ2-7; D uncertain. The CDR3 runs 13 residues. Germline assignment: CDR1 SNHLY and CDR2 FYNNEI. The V and J ends lost 6 bases and 1 base respectively, with 10 bases between them.

The CDR3 is CASSSYRFNTGELFF. The CDR3, as DNA: TGTGCCAGCAGCTCATATAGATTCAACACCGGGGAGCTGTTTTTT. The V gene is TRBV13, the J gene TRBJ2-2; D remains unclear. V was trimmed by 4 bases and J by 2 bases, leaving 11 bases between them. The V gene's germline CDR1 is PRHDT and CDR2 FYEKMQ (reference sequence). The CDR3 is 15 residues long. The whole variable domain, filled in from reference TRBV13 and TRBJ2-2, reads AAGVIQSPRHLIKEKRETATLKCYPIPRHDTVYWYQQGPGQDPQFLISFYEKMQSDKGSIPDRFSAQQFSDYHSELNMSSLELGDSALYFCASSSYRFNTGELFFGEGSRLTVL.

The rearrangement joins TRBV9 to TRBJ2-2; D gene unclear. In germline, CDR1 is SGDLS, CDR2 YYNGEE. Trimming stripped 4 bases from V and 7 bases from J, with 8 bases between. The CDR3 spans 12 residues. The CDR3 protein is CASSPSVGELFF. CDR3 sequence (DNA): TGTGCCAGCAGCCCCTCCGTCGGGGAGCTGTTTTTT.

This clone has a single count. The V and J genes are TRBV28 and TRBJ2-7; tentatively, D is TRBD1 (6 bases). V was cut by 6 bases and J by 0 bases, with 12 bases left in between. CDR1 is MDHEN and CDR2 is SYDVKM in the germline V gene. The CDR3 contains 14 residues. The CDR3, as DNA: TGTGCCAGCAGGTGGCAGGGGAACTCCTACGAGCAGTACTTC. It codes for CASRWQGNSYEQYF.

This clone was picked up one time. V is TRBV7-3 and J is TRBJ2-1, with a weak D call TRBD1 (6 bases). Per the germline V gene, CDR1 is SGHTA and CDR2 is FQGTGA. V lost 3 bases and J lost 4, with 13 bases in between. The CDR3 is 15 residues long. CDR3 DNA: TGTGCCAGCAGCTTTATGGACAGTCCTTACAATGAGCAGTTCTTC. Protein product: CASSFMDSPYNEQFF.

The chain combines TRBV29-1 with TRBJ2-1; 9 positions agree with TRBD2. The CDR3 loop spans 12 amino acids. Germline loops: CDR1 SQVTM, CDR2 ANQGSEA. V was pared by 4 bases and J by 9 bases, with 4 bases of the junction left unmatched. CDR3 in DNA: TGCAGCGTTGGCGGGGGGGCATCTGAGCAGTTCTTC. Its protein product is CSVGGGASEQFF.

In nucleotides, the CDR3 is TGTGCCAGTAGTAACACAGGGGTTTCGAAAAGCTACACCTTC. Its protein is CASSNTGVSKSYTF. The gene calls are TRBV19 and TRBJ1-2; 7 bases align to TRBD1. V was clipped by 4 bases and J by 9 bases; unmatched bases: 11. This CDR3 comprises 14 residues. Germline loops: CDR1 LNHDA, CDR2 SQIVND (reference sequence). The variable domain in full, completed from reference TRBV19 and TRBJ1-2, reads DGGITQSPKYLFRKEGQNVTLSCEQNLNHDAMYWYRQDPGQGLRLIYYSQIVNDFQKGDIAEGYSVSREKKESFPLTVTSAQKNPTAFYLCASSNTGVSKSYTFGSGTRLTVV.

The chain links TRBV5-4 to TRBJ1-2; D possibly corresponds to TRBD1 (5 bases). There are 13 residues in the CDR3. V was cut by 4 bases and J by 8 bases, with 15 bases left in between. Germline V gene sequence: CDR1 SGHNT, CDR2 YYREEE (reference sequence). The CDR3 nucleotides are TGTGCCAGCAGCCCGACAGTCCCAGGAGGCTACACCTTC. Its protein product is CASSPTVPGGYTF.

The chain is built from TRBV6-1 and TRBJ1-6; possibly TRBD1 for D (6 bases). Germline-derived CDR1 and CDR2 are MNHNS and SASEGT. This CDR3 contains 14 residues. Trimming took 6 bases from V and 10 from J, leaving 16 bases between them. CDR3 region: CASSDRWSTSPLHF. The CDR3 coding sequence is TGTGCCAGCAGCGACAGGTGGAGCACGTCACCCCTCCACTTT.

J is TRBJ2-1 and V is TRBV4-3, with D possibly matching TRBD2 (5 bases). This CDR3 is 15 amino acids long. The germline V gene has CDR1 LGHNA and CDR2 YSLEER. Trimming pared 0 bases from V and 7 bases from J, leaving 13 bases between. Here the CDR3 DNA reads TGCGCCAGCAGCCAAGATTCGGGGAAGGAGAATGAGCAGTTCTTC. This gives the protein CASSQDSGKENEQFF.